What follows are 18 T cell receptor beta chains derived from one specimen sequenced in a study of cytomegalovirus exposure and HLA in healthy donors. PCR was performed using 60 Vbeta and 13 Jbeta primers. Some clones are missing from TCRdb's copy, which holds only in-frame ones; the method was immunoSEQ multiplex PCR. The sample has 150,000 to 200,000 clones, roughly 74% seen once; the top ten hold roughly 7.1%. What was sequenced was PBMCs. These receptors came from a woman aged 35 to 49 in good health and CMV-seropositive.

The J gene is TRBJ2-3, the V gene TRBV7-8; D unclear. The germline CDR1 and CDR2 sequences are SGHVS and FQNEAQ. Between the trimmed V and J ends, which lost 2 bases and 1 base, there was a span of 4 bases. The CDR3 is made up of 13 amino acids. DNA for the CDR3: TGTGCCAGCAGCTTAAGCGGCACAGATACGCAGTATTTT. This sequence encodes CASSLSGTDTQYF.

The chain links TRBV28 to TRBJ1-1; D uncertain. The germline V gene has CDR1 MDHEN and CDR2 SYDVKM. V dropped 6 bases and J dropped 2 bases, with 7 bases sitting between them. The CDR3 totals 12 residues. CDR3: CASRSGNTEAFF. DNA for the CDR3: TGTGCCAGCAGATCGGGAAACACTGAAGCTTTCTTT.

The chain employs TRBV27 and TRBJ2-1; 11 bases line up with TRBD1. The ends lost 6 bases at V and 2 bases at J; junction bases unmatched: 3. There are 15 residues in the CDR3. The V gene's germline CDR1 is MNHEY and CDR2 SMNVEV (reference sequence). CDR3 in amino acids: CASSGQGAAYNEQFF. The CDR3 nucleotides are TGTGCCAGCAGCGGACAGGGGGCGGCCTACAATGAGCAGTTCTTC.

This clone was counted between two and nine times. V usage is TRBV19 and J usage is TRBJ2-2; D call uncertain. Trimming shortened V by 4 bases and J by 1 base, and 10 bases separated the two germline ends. CDR1 is LNHDA and CDR2 is SQIVND in the germline V gene (reference sequence). The CDR3 is 15 amino acids. The CDR3 nucleotides read TGTGCCAGTAGTAAGTCCGCACTGAACACCGGGGAGCTGTTTTTT. Its protein product is CASSKSALNTGELFF.

The rearrangement links TRBV4-3 to TRBJ2-7, with 8 bases identical to TRBD1. This CDR3 spans 15 amino acids. Per the germline V gene, CDR1 is LGHNA and CDR2 is YSLEER. Trimming at V came to 2 bases and at J to 7 bases, leaving 10 bases not matched to a gene. CDR3 DNA sequence: TGCGCCAGCAGCCAAAGGCCAGGGGGCGTAGGTGAGCAGTACTTC. Amino acid sequence: CASSQRPGGVGEQYF.

Remarks on this clone: This CDR3 is also generated by other DNA sequences in the sample. This chain links TRBV5-1 with TRBJ2-3; D unclear. Trimming cost V 0 bases and J 1 base, with 6 bases left between them. Per the germline V gene, CDR1 is SGHRS and CDR2 is YFSETQ. CDR3 size: 14 residues. The CDR3 DNA follows: TGCGCCAGCAGCTTGGCCTCAGGCACAGATACGCAGTATTTT. Translated, it gives CASSLASGTDTQYF.

The V gene is TRBV5-1, the J gene TRBJ2-3; TRBD2 matches 13 bases. With 4 bases clipped from V and 6 bases from J, the junction kept 5 bases outside the gene matches. Germline lookup yields CDR1 SGHRS and CDR2 YFSETQ. The CDR3 is made up of 15 amino acids. CDR3 residues: CASSVGLAGVDTQYF. As DNA, the CDR3 is TGCGCCAGCAGCGTTGGACTAGCGGGAGTGGATACGCAGTATTTT. Full variable domain (missing parts from reference TRBV5-1 and TRBJ2-3): KAGVTQTPRYLIKTRGQQVTLSCSPISGHRSVSWYQQTPGQGLQFLFEYFSETQRNKGNFPGRFSGRQFSNSRSEMNVSTLELGDSALYLCASSVGLAGVDTQYFGPGTRLTVL.

The CDR3 reads CAWGQGADEQYF. As DNA, the CDR3 is TGTGCCTGGGGCCAGGGGGCGGACGAGCAGTACTTC. The gene calls are TRBV30 and TRBJ2-7; TRBD1 matches at 8 bases. Germline-derived CDR1 and CDR2 are GTSNPN and SVGIG (reference sequence). CDR3 length: 12 residues. The ends lost 5 bases at V and 5 bases at J; junction bases unmatched: 5.

V usage is TRBV29-1 and J usage is TRBJ1-2, with 11 bases identical to TRBD1. The V gene end was trimmed by 4 bases and the J gene end by 3 bases; junction bases not matched to a gene: 1. The germline V gene has CDR1 SQVTM and CDR2 ANQGSEA. The CDR3 runs 13 residues. The CDR3 region has the DNA TGCAGCGTTGGGGGACAGGGGGACTATGGCTACACCTTC. Translating gives CSVGGQGDYGYTF. Filled out from reference TRBV29-1 and TRBJ1-2, the complete variable domain reads SAVISQKPSRDICQRGTSLTIQCQVDSQVTMMFWYRQQPGQSLTLIATANQGSEATYESGFVIDKFPISRPNLTFSTLTVSNMSPEDSSIYLCSVGGQGDYGYTFGSGTRLTVV.

The chain carries TRBV27 and TRBJ2-1; 9 positions match TRBD1. Germline lookup yields CDR1 MNHEY and CDR2 SMNVEV (reference sequence). The V and J ends lost 6 bases and 7 bases, in that order; junction bases with no gene match: 4. The CDR3 spans 13 residues. DNA of the CDR3: TGTGCCAGCAGACAGGGGGCGGATAATGAGCAGTTCTTC. Protein: CASRQGADNEQFF.

This rearrangement joins TRBV19 to TRBJ2-7, with a weak D call TRBD2 (6 bases). The CDR3 contains 14 residues. The germline V and J ends were trimmed by 4 bases and 3 bases, with 13 bases remaining between them. Germline V CDR1 and CDR2: LNHDA, SQIVND (reference sequence). CDR3 region: CASSTDLRDYEQYF. The CDR3 DNA reads as TGTGCCAGTAGTACGGACCTGCGGGACTACGAGCAGTACTTC.

This chain connects TRBV28 to TRBJ2-7; maybe TRBD1 (5 bases). Germline CDR1 reads MDHEN; CDR2 reads SYDVKM. V was cut by 3 bases and J by 2 bases, with 14 bases left in between. There are 15 residues in the CDR3. CDR3 residues: CASSFQGRKAYEQYF. The CDR3 bases are TGTGCCAGCAGTTTTCAGGGTCGTAAAGCCTACGAGCAGTACTTC. The full variable domain, in which reference TRBV28 and TRBJ2-7 provide the parts outside the CDR3, is DVKVTQSSRYLVKRTGEKVFLECVQDMDHENMFWYRQDPGLGLRLIYFSYDVKMKEKGDIPEGYSVSREKKERFSLILESASTNQTSMYLCASSFQGRKAYEQYFGPGTRLTVT.

This rearrangement joins TRBV9 to TRBJ2-3; 10 bases map to TRBD2. The CDR3 loop spans 14 amino acids. V gave up 4 bases and J gave up 4 bases; unmatched junction bases: 3. Germline V gene data show CDR1 as SGDLS and CDR2 as YYNGEE. The CDR3 is CASSISGRADTQYF. The CDR3, as DNA: TGTGCCAGCAGCATCAGCGGGAGGGCAGATACGCAGTATTTT.

The V and J genes are TRBV9 and TRBJ2-3, with D hard to call. This CDR3 contains 15 residues. Trimming pared 3 bases from V and 0 bases from J, leaving 11 bases between. Germline loops: CDR1 SGDLS, CDR2 YYNGEE. The CDR3 coding sequence is TGTGCCAGCAGCGCCATACTCGGTAGCACAGATACGCAGTATTTT. This codes for CASSAILGSTDTQYF.

The V call is TRBV5-5, the J call TRBJ2-5, with 7 nucleotides matching TRBD1. The CDR3 contains 15 residues. Germline V gene data show CDR1 as SGHKS and CDR2 as YYEKEE (reference sequence). J was trimmed by 5 bases and V by 5 bases; bases with no gene match: 12. CDR3 region: CASRNLGGGVETQYF. The CDR3 nucleotides read TGTGCCAGCAGAAATTTAGGGGGCGGTGTGGAGACCCAGTACTTC. Full variable domain (rest looked up from reference TRBV5-5 and TRBJ2-5): DAGVTQSPTHLIKTRGQQVTLRCSPISGHKSVSWYQQVLGQGPQFIFQYYEKEERGRGNFPDRFSARQFPNYSSELNVNALLLGDSALYLCASRNLGGGVETQYFGPGTRLLVL.

This rearrangement joins TRBV6-1 to TRBJ1-4; TRBD1 agrees at 8 bases. V dropped 6 bases and J dropped 8; count of bases not matched to a gene: 11. This CDR3 is 15 amino acids long. Germline V gene lookup returns CDR1 MNHNS and CDR2 SASEGT. DNA of the CDR3: TGTGCCAGCAGAGCTTGGACAGGGAATGGGGAAAAACTGTTTTTT. Its translation is CASRAWTGNGEKLFF.

CDR3 nucleotide sequence: TGTGCCAGCAGCCAAGAGTCCGGACTCCCATCCATCGATGAGCAGTTCTTC. Translated: CASSQESGLPSIDEQFF. The gene calls are TRBV4-2 and TRBJ2-1; possibly TRBD2 for D (5 bases). The CDR3 extends over 17 amino acids. Germline V gene sequence: CDR1 LGHNA, CDR2 YNFKEQ. The V end was cut by 0 bases, the J end by 8 bases, with 20 bases between.

The chain carries TRBV4-2 and TRBJ2-5, with 7 positions matching TRBD1. V dropped 4 bases and J dropped 0; count of bases not matched to a gene: 5. Germline V lookup: CDR1 LGHNA, CDR2 YNFKEQ. This CDR3 is 15 amino acids long. CDR3 sequence: CASSRQGEYQETQYF. The CDR3 DNA reads as TGTGCCAGCAGCCGACAGGGCGAGTACCAAGAGACCCAGTACTTC.